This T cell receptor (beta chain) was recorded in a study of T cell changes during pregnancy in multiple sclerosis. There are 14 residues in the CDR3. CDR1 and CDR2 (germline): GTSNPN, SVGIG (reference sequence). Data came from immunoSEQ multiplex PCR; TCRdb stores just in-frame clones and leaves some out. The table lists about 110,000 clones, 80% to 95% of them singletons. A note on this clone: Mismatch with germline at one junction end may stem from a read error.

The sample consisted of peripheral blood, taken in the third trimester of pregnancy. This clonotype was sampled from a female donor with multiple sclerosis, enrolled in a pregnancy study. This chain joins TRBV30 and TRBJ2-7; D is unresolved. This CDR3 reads CVWSDPPRSYEQYF. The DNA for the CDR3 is TGTGTCTGGAGTGACCCCCCACGGTCCTACGAGCAGTACTTC.